This TCR beta chain emerged from a study of radiotherapy plus CTLA-4 blockade in lung cancer. Study details: For roughly 19% of patients, objective responses occurred, and just over 30% had disease control. Study outcomes and limitations: Tumor-origin TCR clones grew in blood after radiotherapy plus ipilimumab. Among reported predictors of response, early blood T cell clone dynamics with interferon-beta performed best.

This CDR3 has 13 amino acids. V was clipped by 4 bases and J by 4 bases, with 7 bases between them. Germline V lookup: CDR1 LGHNA, CDR2 YNFKEQ. As for this clone: Its cognate antigen is unknown. Other DNA sequences of this sample code for an identical CDR3.

Patients had chemo-refractory metastatic non-small-cell lung cancer and received focal radiation plus CTLA-4 blockade that used ipilimumab. Produced via immunoSEQ multiplex PCR; TCRdb's table is partial and in-frame only. The sample lists roughly 110,000 clones; more than 75% were seen once. The chain links TRBV4-2 to TRBJ1-4; no firm D call. This material consisted of peripheral blood, taken from a patient treated with radiotherapy plus ipilimumab. This TCR was recovered from a human donor with non-small cell lung cancer that progressed on radiotherapy plus ipilimumab. Some clones in this sample may be carry-over from other donors' samples. CDR3 DNA sequence: TGTGCCAGCAGCCCAACGGGTAATGAAAAACTGTTTTTT. This codes for CASSPTGNEKLFF.